Sequencing of this T cell receptor beta chain was carried out in a study of blood T cell repertoires in COVID-19. Study overall: The United States, Italy and Spain provided the acute and convalescent COVID-19 samples. PBMCs, B-cell-depleted T cells, or T cells provided the cDNA or gDNA that made up the material.

The CDR3 sequence is 14 residues long. Germline V CDR1 and CDR2: SGHVS, FNYEAQ. V was clipped by 0 bases and J by 4 bases, with 9 bases between them. This clone showed up many times. As processed by the authors: Estimated nucleated cell counts came from reference gene primer amplification. Sequencing used immunoSEQ multiplex PCR; TCRdb keeps in-frame clones, though not all of them. V and J calls and clone size come straight from that table; D and trimming were deduced from the DNA. The sample has 100,000 to 150,000 clones, 55% to 75% seen once. The receptor was isolated from a human donor with acute or convalescent COVID-19. The donor label of this sample is uncertain. The J gene is TRBJ2-5, the V gene TRBV7-6; the D gene is possibly TRBD2 (6 bases). Sequencing used peripheral blood. The CDR3, as DNA: TGTGCCAGCAGCTTAGCCCCAGCGGGAGAGACCCAGTACTTC. Its protein is CASSLAPAGETQYF. Full variable domain (rest looked up from reference TRBV7-6 and TRBJ2-5): GAGVSQSPRYKVTKRGQDVALRCDPISGHVSLYWYRQALGQGPEFLTYFNYEAQQDKSGLPNDRFSAERPEGSISTLTIQRTEQRDSAMYRCASSLAPAGETQYFGPGTRLLVL.